This is a list of T cell receptor beta chains from one sample in a study of T cells in localized non-small cell lung cancer. Sequencing was performed with immunoSEQ multiplex PCR; in TCRdb, only in-frame clones are kept and a portion is missing. This sample has 50,000 or so clones, with about three quarters found just once. Specimen: PBMCs, collected before any cancer treatment. The origin of the receptors is a woman aged 40-69 years with stage II lung adenocarcinoma. Both conserved end residues are part of each CDR3. The order of the fields is J gene, clone size, V gene, D gene, CDR3 protein, CDR3 DNA. D genes are given only for firm matches. Size is stated for part of the rows, as once, few or many counts, or as a class when the clone is expanded.

j_gene: TRBJ1-6; abundance: -; v_gene: TRBV5-8; d_gene: -; CDR3aa: CASSLAQTRDGSPLHF; CDR3nt: TGTGCCAGCAGCTTGGCTCAGACACGAGACGGATCACCCCTCCACTTT
j_gene: TRBJ1-1; abundance: -; v_gene: TRBV6-1; d_gene: -; CDR3aa: CASSEARKVAFF; CDR3nt: TGTGCCAGCAGTGAAGCTAGGAAGGTAGCTTTCTTT
j_gene: TRBJ1-2; abundance: -; v_gene: TRBV7-9; d_gene: TRBD1; CDR3aa: CASSSIITGEYGYTF; CDR3nt: TGTGCCAGCAGCTCGATTATTACAGGGGAATATGGCTACACCTTC
j_gene: TRBJ2-3; abundance: -; v_gene: TRBV28; d_gene: -; CDR3aa: CASSSEGAGGADTQYF; CDR3nt: TGTGCCAGCAGTTCGGAGGGGGCAGGGGGGGCAGATACGCAGTATTTT
j_gene: TRBJ2-5; abundance: -; v_gene: TRBV5-1; d_gene: TRBD2; CDR3aa: CASSLASGGAPTGTQYF; CDR3nt: TGCGCCAGCAGCTTGGCTAGCGGGGGGGCCCCTACCGGGACCCAGTACTTC
j_gene: TRBJ2-1; abundance: -; v_gene: TRBV19; d_gene: -; CDR3aa: CASSSIPTEWFF; CDR3nt: TGTGCCAGTAGTTCGATTCCTACAGAGTGGTTCTTC
j_gene: TRBJ2-5; abundance: -; v_gene: TRBV29-1; d_gene: -; CDR3aa: CSAGVETQYF; CDR3nt: TGCAGCGCCGGCGTCGAGACCCAGTACTTC
j_gene: TRBJ1-2; abundance: -; v_gene: TRBV29-1; d_gene: -; CDR3aa: CSVTGRAYNYGYTF; CDR3nt: TGCAGCGTCACCGGAAGGGCCTATAACTATGGCTACACCTTC
j_gene: TRBJ2-5; abundance: -; v_gene: TRBV7-2; d_gene: -; CDR3aa: CASSLPPPMVDQYF; CDR3nt: TGTGCCAGCAGCTTACCCCCCCCGATGGTGGACCAGTACTTC
j_gene: TRBJ1-4; abundance: -; v_gene: TRBV5-1; d_gene: TRBD1; CDR3aa: CASSLIGQGGEKLFF; CDR3nt: TGCGCCAGCAGCTTGATTGGACAGGGAGGAGAAAAACTGTTTTTT
j_gene: TRBJ2-6; abundance: -; v_gene: TRBV19; d_gene: -; CDR3aa: CASTRFGSRGLSGANVLTF; CDR3nt: TGTGCCAGTACTCGCTTTGGTAGCAGGGGACTCTCTGGGGCCAACGTCCTGACTTTC
j_gene: TRBJ2-7; abundance: few; v_gene: TRBV7-8; d_gene: -; CDR3aa: CASSLNLFYEQYF; CDR3nt: TGTGCCAGCAGCTTAAACCTTTTCTACGAGCAGTACTTC
j_gene: TRBJ1-4; abundance: -; v_gene: TRBV10-3; d_gene: -; CDR3aa: CAISGEAGGEKLFF; CDR3nt: TGTGCCATCAGTGGTGAGGCCGGGGGGGAAAAACTGTTTTTT
j_gene: TRBJ1-6; abundance: -; v_gene: TRBV2; d_gene: -; CDR3aa: CASRRTDPNSPLHF; CDR3nt: TGTGCCAGCAGGCGGACAGACCCTAATTCACCCCTCCACTTT
j_gene: TRBJ1-5; abundance: -; v_gene: TRBV19; d_gene: -; CDR3aa: CASSIVGGQMNQPQHF; CDR3nt: TGTGCCAGTAGTATAGTGGGTGGTCAGATGAATCAGCCCCAGCATTTT
j_gene: TRBJ1-1; abundance: -; v_gene: TRBV2; d_gene: TRBD1; CDR3aa: CAGGQGMNTEAFF; CDR3nt: TGTGCCGGGGGACAGGGAATGAACACTGAAGCTTTCTTT
j_gene: TRBJ1-2; abundance: -; v_gene: TRBV2; d_gene: -; CDR3aa: CASSEGSGDTSGYTF; CDR3nt: TGTGCCAGCAGTGAAGGATCAGGGGACACTAGTGGCTACACCTTC
j_gene: TRBJ1-1; abundance: -; v_gene: TRBV9; d_gene: -; CDR3aa: CASSVEGQWNTEAFF; CDR3nt: TGTGCCAGCAGCGTAGAAGGACAGTGGAACACTGAAGCTTTCTTT
j_gene: TRBJ1-1; abundance: -; v_gene: TRBV5-1; d_gene: TRBD1; CDR3aa: CASTDPQGVRTEAFF; CDR3nt: TGCGCCAGCACCGATCCTCAGGGGGTCCGTACTGAAGCTTTCTTT
j_gene: TRBJ1-5; abundance: -; v_gene: TRBV19; d_gene: -; CDR3aa: CASSLKGLNQPQHF; CDR3nt: TGTGCCAGTAGTTTAAAGGGCCTCAATCAGCCCCAGCATTTT
j_gene: TRBJ2-1; abundance: -; v_gene: TRBV6-5; d_gene: -; CDR3aa: CASEEAFNNEQFF; CDR3nt: TGTGCCAGCGAGGAAGCCTTTAACAATGAGCAGTTCTTC
j_gene: TRBJ1-2; abundance: -; v_gene: TRBV28; d_gene: -; CDR3aa: CASSSQGSGYTF; CDR3nt: TGTGCCAGCAGTTCACAGGGTAGCGGCTACACCTTC
j_gene: TRBJ2-1; abundance: few; v_gene: TRBV29-1; d_gene: -; CDR3aa: CSVGVTANEQFF; CDR3nt: TGCAGCGTTGGCGTGACGGCTAATGAGCAGTTCTTC
j_gene: TRBJ1-1; abundance: -; v_gene: TRBV5-1; d_gene: -; CDR3aa: CASSLVGREGTEAFF; CDR3nt: TGCGCCAGCAGCTTGGTGGGCAGGGAGGGCACTGAAGCTTTCTTT
j_gene: TRBJ1-3; abundance: -; v_gene: TRBV19; d_gene: -; CDR3aa: CASSDGGGDTIYF; CDR3nt: TGTGCCAGTAGTGACGGTGGGGGAGACACCATATATTTT
j_gene: TRBJ2-3; abundance: -; v_gene: TRBV7-3; d_gene: -; CDR3aa: CASSRGGGSTDTQYF; CDR3nt: TGTGCCAGCAGTCGTGGTGGCGGAAGCACAGATACGCAGTATTTT
j_gene: TRBJ1-5; abundance: -; v_gene: TRBV2; d_gene: -; CDR3aa: CASRKGVRGQPQHF; CDR3nt: TGTGCCAGCAGAAAAGGGGTTCGCGGCCAGCCCCAGCATTTT
j_gene: TRBJ2-4; abundance: -; v_gene: TRBV6-6; d_gene: -; CDR3aa: CASSPLGQGENIQYF; CDR3nt: TGTGCCAGCAGCCCTTTAGGGCAGGGAGAAAACATTCAGTACTTC
j_gene: TRBJ1-5; abundance: -; v_gene: TRBV6-6; d_gene: TRBD1; CDR3aa: CASSYSTGGYQPQHF; CDR3nt: TGTGCCAGCAGTTACTCGACAGGGGGCTATCAGCCCCAGCATTTT
j_gene: TRBJ2-7; abundance: -; v_gene: TRBV7-9; d_gene: -; CDR3aa: CASRGFGGYEQYF; CDR3nt: TGTGCCAGCAGGGGCTTCGGGGGCTACGAGCAGTACTTC
j_gene: TRBJ1-5; abundance: -; v_gene: TRBV19; d_gene: -; CDR3aa: CASSLAVFRGNQPQHF; CDR3nt: TGTGCCAGTAGTTTAGCGGTATTTCGGGGCAATCAGCCCCAGCATTTT
j_gene: TRBJ1-4; abundance: -; v_gene: TRBV25-1; d_gene: -; CDR3aa: CASSELGIGPTNEKLFF; CDR3nt: TGTGCCAGCAGTGAATTAGGAATTGGACCCACTAATGAAAAACTGTTTTTT
j_gene: TRBJ1-4; abundance: -; v_gene: TRBV2; d_gene: -; CDR3aa: CASSEEGVNEKLFF; CDR3nt: TGTGCCAGCAGTGAAGAGGGAGTTAATGAAAAACTGTTTTTT
j_gene: TRBJ2-1; abundance: -; v_gene: TRBV2; d_gene: -; CDR3aa: CASSETSNEQFF; CDR3nt: TGTGCCAGCAGTGAGACTAGCAATGAGCAGTTCTTC
j_gene: TRBJ2-1; abundance: -; v_gene: TRBV4-2; d_gene: TRBD2; CDR3aa: CASSQGASGGGQYNEQFF; CDR3nt: TGTGCCAGCAGCCAAGGAGCTAGCGGGGGGGGACAGTACAATGAGCAGTTCTTC
j_gene: TRBJ1-1; abundance: -; v_gene: TRBV2; d_gene: -; CDR3aa: CASLIQSNTEAFF; CDR3nt: TGTGCCAGCTTAATCCAGTCGAACACTGAAGCTTTCTTT
j_gene: TRBJ2-3; abundance: -; v_gene: TRBV7-8; d_gene: -; CDR3aa: CASSLVDGSTDTQYF; CDR3nt: TGTGCCAGCAGCTTAGTTGATGGTTCCACAGATACGCAGTATTTT
j_gene: TRBJ2-7; abundance: -; v_gene: TRBV6-1; d_gene: -; CDR3aa: CASPRPGTKQYF; CDR3nt: TGTGCCAGCCCTAGACCCGGGACGAAGCAGTACTTC
j_gene: TRBJ1-2; abundance: -; v_gene: TRBV5-1; d_gene: TRBD1; CDR3aa: CASSLTGGSDFYGYTF; CDR3nt: TGCGCCAGCAGCCTGACAGGGGGCTCGGATTTCTATGGCTACACCTTC
j_gene: TRBJ1-5; abundance: -; v_gene: TRBV6-6; d_gene: -; CDR3aa: CASSYVVSGIEWPQHF; CDR3nt: TGTGCCAGCAGTTACGTCGTGTCGGGGATTGAGTGGCCCCAGCATTTT
j_gene: TRBJ1-6; abundance: once; v_gene: TRBV28; d_gene: -; CDR3aa: CASLPGQMYNSPLHF; CDR3nt: TGTGCCAGCTTACCCGGACAGATGTATAATTCACCCCTCCACTTT
j_gene: TRBJ1-2; abundance: -; v_gene: TRBV5-6; d_gene: -; CDR3aa: CASSLGQSNYGYTF; CDR3nt: TGTGCCAGCAGCTTGGGACAGTCTAACTATGGCTACACCTTC
j_gene: TRBJ2-2; abundance: -; v_gene: TRBV27; d_gene: -; CDR3aa: CASSLLVGTNTGELFF; CDR3nt: TGTGCCAGCAGTTTATTGGTAGGAACGAACACCGGGGAGCTGTTTTTT
j_gene: TRBJ2-7; abundance: -; v_gene: TRBV12-5; d_gene: -; CDR3aa: CASGLIPPQGSYEQYF; CDR3nt: TGTGCTAGTGGTTTGATCCCCCCCCAGGGCTCCTACGAGCAGTACTTC
j_gene: TRBJ2-2; abundance: -; v_gene: TRBV30; d_gene: TRBD2; CDR3aa: CAWAGDDTGELFF; CDR3nt: TGTGCCTGGGCGGGGGATGACACCGGGGAGCTGTTTTTT